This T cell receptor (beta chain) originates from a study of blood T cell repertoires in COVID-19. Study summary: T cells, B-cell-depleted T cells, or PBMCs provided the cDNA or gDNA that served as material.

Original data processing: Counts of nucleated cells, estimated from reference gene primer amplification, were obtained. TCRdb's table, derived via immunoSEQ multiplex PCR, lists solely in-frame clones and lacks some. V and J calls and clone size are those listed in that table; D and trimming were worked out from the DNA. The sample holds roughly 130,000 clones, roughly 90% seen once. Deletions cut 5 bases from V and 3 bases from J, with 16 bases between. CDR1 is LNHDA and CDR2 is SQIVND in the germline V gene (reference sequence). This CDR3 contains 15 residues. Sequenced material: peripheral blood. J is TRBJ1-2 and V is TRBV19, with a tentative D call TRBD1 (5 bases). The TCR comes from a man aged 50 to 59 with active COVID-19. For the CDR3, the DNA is TGTGCCAGTAGTGGGACTGGGCTTAAAGACTATGGCTACACCTTC. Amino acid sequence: CASSGTGLKDYGYTF.